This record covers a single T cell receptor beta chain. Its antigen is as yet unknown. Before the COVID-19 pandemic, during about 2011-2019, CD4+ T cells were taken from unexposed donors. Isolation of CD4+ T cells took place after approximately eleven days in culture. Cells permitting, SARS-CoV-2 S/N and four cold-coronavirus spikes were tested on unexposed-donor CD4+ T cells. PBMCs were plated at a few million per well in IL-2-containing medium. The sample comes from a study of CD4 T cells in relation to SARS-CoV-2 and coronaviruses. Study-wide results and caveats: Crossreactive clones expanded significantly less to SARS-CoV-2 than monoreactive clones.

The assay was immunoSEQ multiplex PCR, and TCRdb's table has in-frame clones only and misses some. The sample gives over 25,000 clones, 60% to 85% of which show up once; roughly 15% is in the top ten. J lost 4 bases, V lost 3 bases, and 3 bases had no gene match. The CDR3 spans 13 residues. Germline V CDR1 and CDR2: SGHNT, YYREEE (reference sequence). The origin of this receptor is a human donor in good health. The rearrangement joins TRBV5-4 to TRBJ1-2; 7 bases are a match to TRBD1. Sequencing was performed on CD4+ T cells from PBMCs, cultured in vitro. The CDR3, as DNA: TGTGCCAGCAGCTCCCGGGACAGCTATGGCTACACCTTC. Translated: CASSSRDSYGYTF.